A selection of T cell receptor beta chains follows, all from one sample in a study of blood T cell repertoires in COVID-19. Clones were sequenced by immunoSEQ multiplex PCR, and TCRdb holds only the in-frame ones, with some missing. The sample comprises approximately 230,000 clones, 85% to 90% of which are singletons, and roughly 14% rests with the top ten. The sample comprised PBMCs or T cells enriched from blood (not recorded which). The receptors come from a woman between 50 and 59 years old with acute COVID-19. Both conserved end residues are part of each CDR3. A D gene is named only where the DNA matches it firmly. Clone size is given for some rows only: seen once, a few or many times, or a class if the clone is expanded.

>TRBV9|-|-|TRBJ2-1
TGTGCCAGCAGCGTAGCGGGGAATGAGCAGTTCTTC
CASSVAGNEQFF
>TRBV5-8|-|TRBD1|TRBJ1-4
TGTGCCAGCAGCCAGGAGAGCAGGGGGCTTGGTGAAAAACTGTTTTTT
CASSQESRGLGEKLFF
>TRBV10-1|-|-|TRBJ2-5
TGCGCCAGCAGTGACCGCGGACAAGACCAAGAGACCCAGTACTTC
CASSDRGQDQETQYF
>TRBV6-1|few|TRBD2|TRBJ2-1
TGTGCCAGCAGTGGGGTTTCTAGCGGGAGGGCCAATGAGCAGTTCTTC
CASSGVSSGRANEQFF
>TRBV5-1|-|-|TRBJ2-6
TGCGCCAGCAGCTTGCCCCTACCGAGCTCTGGGGCCAACGTCCTGACTTTC
CASSLPLPSSGANVLTF
>TRBV5-1|-|TRBD1|TRBJ2-1
TGCGCCAGCATCGGACAGGGGAACAATGAGCAGTTCTTC
CASIGQGNNEQFF
>TRBV12-3/TRBV12-4|-|-|TRBJ1-5
TGTGCCACCTATAAGGGTCCAGGGCAGCCCCAGCATTTT
CATYKGPGQPQHF
>TRBV7-9|-|-|TRBJ2-5
TGTGCCAGCAGCCCTATAGTGGAGACCCAGTACTTC
CASSPIVETQYF
>TRBV24-1|-|-|TRBJ2-2
TGTGCCACCAGTGTGGGTATTTCAGGGGCCCAAGCGAACACCGGGGAGCTGTTTTTT
CATSVGISGAQANTGELFF
>TRBV11-2|-|-|TRBJ1-6
TGTGCCAGCAGCTTTAACACCCCAGGGTCACCCCTCCACTTT
CASSFNTPGSPLHF
>TRBV15|-|-|TRBJ2-2
TGTGCCACCAGCAGAGCAGGGGACACCGGGGAGCTGTTTTTT
CATSRAGDTGELFF
>TRBV19|-|-|TRBJ2-1
TGTGCCAGTAGTATCAGTCACCGCATCTCCTACAATGAGCAGTTCTTC
CASSISHRISYNEQFF
>TRBV6-5|-|-|TRBJ2-7
TGTGCCAGCAGTTACTCACCACAGGAAACCTACGAGCAGTACTTC
CASSYSPQETYEQYF
>TRBV19|-|TRBD1|TRBJ1-2
TGTGCCAGTAGTATAAGGGGGCACAGGGACAGGGGCTACACCTTC
CASSIRGHRDRGYTF
>TRBV6-1|-|-|TRBJ2-7
TGTGCCAGCAGTGAAGCGCCACAGGATTTCTACGAGCAGTACTTC
CASSEAPQDFYEQYF
>TRBV6-2/TRBV6-3|-|TRBD1|TRBJ2-7
TGTGCCAGCAGTCCGGACAGGGTGAGCGAGCAGTACTTC
CASSPDRVSEQYF
>TRBV7-6|-|TRBD2|TRBJ2-3
TGTGCCAGCAGTCCCCGCGGGAGCGGGAGAACCACAGATACGCAGTATTTT
CASSPRGSGRTTDTQYF
>TRBV7-6|-|TRBD2|TRBJ2-7
TGTGCCAGCAGCTTAATCGGGACTAGCGGGAAAGCGAACGAGCAGTACTTC
CASSLIGTSGKANEQYF
>TRBV30|once|-|TRBJ1-1
TGTGCCTGGAGTCCGCCGGGGGGAACTGAAGCTTTCTTT
CAWSPPGGTEAFF
>TRBV11-2|-|TRBD1|TRBJ1-6
TGTGCCAGCAGCCGCGGGACAGCGAATTCACCCCTCCACTTT
CASSRGTANSPLHF
>TRBV7-9|few|TRBD1|TRBJ1-2
TGTGCCAGCAGCTTAGGGGACAGGGCTGGCTACACCTTC
CASSLGDRAGYTF
>TRBV29-1|-|-|TRBJ1-4
TGCAGCGTTGCCTCTGGAGTCCTTGTGTCTGAAAAACTGTTTTTT
CSVASGVLVSEKLFF
>TRBV27|-|TRBD1|TRBJ2-2
TGTGCCAGCAGCCCAGGACAGGGGTTGGGAACCGGGGAGCTGTTTTTT
CASSPGQGLGTGELFF
>TRBV14|-|-|TRBJ1-2
TGTGCCAGCAGCCAAGACACTGGTTATGGCTACACCTTC
CASSQDTGYGYTF
>TRBV18|-|TRBD1|TRBJ2-7
TGTGCCAGCTCACCACGGAAGGACAGGGAGGTTTGTATGGACTTC
CASSPRKDREVCMDF
>TRBV5-6|-|TRBD2|TRBJ2-2
TGTGCCAGCAGCGCGCTAGCGGGGCAGAACACCGGGGAGCTGTTTTTT
CASSALAGQNTGELFF